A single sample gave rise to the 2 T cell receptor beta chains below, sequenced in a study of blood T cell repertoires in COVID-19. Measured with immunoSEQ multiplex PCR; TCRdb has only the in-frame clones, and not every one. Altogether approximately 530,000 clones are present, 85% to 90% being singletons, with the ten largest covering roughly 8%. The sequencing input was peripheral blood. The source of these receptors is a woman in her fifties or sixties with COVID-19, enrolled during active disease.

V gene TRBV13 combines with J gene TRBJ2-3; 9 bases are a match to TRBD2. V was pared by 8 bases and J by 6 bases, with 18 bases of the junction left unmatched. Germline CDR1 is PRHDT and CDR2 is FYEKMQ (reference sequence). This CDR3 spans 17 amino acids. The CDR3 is CASGWGNLAGNLDTQYF. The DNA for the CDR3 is TGTGCCAGCGGTTGGGGAAATCTAGCGGGGAATCTGGATACGCAGTATTTT.

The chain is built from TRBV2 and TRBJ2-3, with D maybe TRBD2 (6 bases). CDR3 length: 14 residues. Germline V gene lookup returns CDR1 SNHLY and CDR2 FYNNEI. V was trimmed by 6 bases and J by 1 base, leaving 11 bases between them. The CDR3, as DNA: TGTGCCAGCAGGGGGGGAACTGGCACAGATACGCAGTATTTT. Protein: CASRGGTGTDTQYF.